This TCR beta chain was recovered during a study of tumor and adjacent non-tumor tissue in lung cancer. About the study: The cohort had under 15 adenocarcinoma, 2 squamous cell and 1 small cell patients. On average, productive TCRbeta reads reached about 4 million per sample. Findings and limits, study-wide: In normal lung, the top 100 clones were significantly more dominant than in tumor.

TCRbeta libraries were built with three rounds of nested PCR, modified from ARM-PCR. TCRdb re-analysed the multiplex PCR reads in MiXCR, keeping a single row per CDR3 protein. The repertoire holds roughly 81,000 distinct CDR3 sequences, with nearly 70% as singletons. Details on this clonotype: Its target is unknown. One end of the junction does not line up with germline, which may come from a read error.

CDR3 length: 15 residues. In germline, CDR1 is ENHRY, CDR2 SYGVKD. The template was RNA from unsorted bulk tissue. Between August and November 2014, newly diagnosed, chemotherapy-naive lung cancer patients underwent thoracic surgery in China. Input material: lung tumor tissue. The TCR was taken from a woman aged 70-85 years with non-small cell lung cancer. The chain has TRBV10-3 and TRBJ1-1; D is ambiguous. The chain's CDR3 is CAISVTFQDDTEASF. The CDR3 nucleotides are TGTGCCATAAGTGTGACGTTCCAAGATGACACTGAAGCTTCCTTT.